Sequencing of this T cell receptor beta chain was carried out in a study of blood T cell repertoires in COVID-19 (dated by TCRdb to the early 2020s). Regarding the research as a whole: Samples from collaborators originated in the United States, Italy and Spain and spanned both the acute and convalescent phases of COVID-19. The material from the prospective study consisted of cDNA or gDNA derived from T cells, B-cell-depleted T cells, or PBMCs. Subjects who had been exposed to COVID-19, were actively infected with it, or had recovered from it provided the deeply sampled blood TCRbeta repertoires that made up the dataset. The repertoires were made available in a free public database intended to serve as a resource for research on the immune response to SARS-CoV-2. Samples came from the ongoing ImmuneRACE study (first 160 participants) plus 1,254 subjects from 6 global collaborators. Sample metadata almost always included a de-identified subject ID, COVID-19 status, age in years and sex. HLA class I and class II types, where available, came from metadata supplied by the sample provider rather than from assay-based typing. What the study reported, not specific to this receptor: The quantity of clinical and demographic metadata differed by source and by participant and was supplied without curation.

V drops 8 bases and J drops 7 bases, leaving 14 bases in between. The CDR3 covers 11 residues, taking in both the cysteine and the phenylalanine. The only DNA kept is the CDR3, 33 bases in frame from the first base. The germline V gene (reference sequence) specifies DFQATT as CDR1 and SNEGSKA as CDR2. Of note for this clone: Its specific antigen is unknown. No base-level quality is on record; no much larger clone is a single base apart.

Each collaborating institution followed its own protocols to collect whole blood in K2EDTA tubes. Collaborator samples were shipped for TCRbeta analysis as frozen whole blood, isolated PBMCs, or DNA extracted from either sample type. TCRbeta CDR3 regions were amplified from genomic DNA using the immunoSEQ Assay, a bias-controlled multiplex PCR. The published analysis was carried out like this. The number of nucleated cells in each sample was estimated from the amplification of reference gene primers within the assay. Sequence reads were collapsed and filtered to measure the absolute abundance of every unique TCRbeta CDR3 rearrangement. Productive Simpson clonality was computed per sample as the square root of Simpson's diversity index over productive rearrangements. Held by TCRdb, this immuneACCESS table contains in-frame sequences only and omits some clones. Under half of the omission traces to an unresolved V gene where checked; the cause of the rest is unknown. The V and J calls and clone size come from that table; D and trimming were worked out from the DNA. This sample lists 150,000 to 200,000 clones; over 75% were detected once. The top ten clones comprise roughly 11% of the sample.

The sequence was collected from a human donor in a cohort sampled during active COVID-19. The chain couples TRBV20-1 to TRBJ1-2, and possibly TRBD1, on 5 matching bases. The sample taken for sequencing was peripheral blood. DNA sequence: TGCAGTCATGGGGACTTTGGTGGCTACACCTTC. Its amino acids are CSHGDFGGYTF.